These 17 T cell receptor beta chains were sequenced from one sample in a study of shared clonotypes between healthy human individuals. This table comes from immunoSEQ multiplex PCR, and its TCRdb copy is limited to in-frame clones, with some not included. The sample lists more than 2 million clones, 85% to 95% occurring once. Sequencing input: naive CD4+ T cells sorted from blood. Subset specified: CD45RA+ positively selected. The receptor source for this set is a man younger than 35 in good health.

The chain is built from TRBV5-4 and TRBJ2-1; TRBD2 agrees at 10 bases. The CDR3 sequence is 16 residues long. Germline CDR1 and CDR2: SGHNT and YYREEE (reference sequence). With V trimmed by 1 base and J by 4 bases, 5 bases remained unmatched. CDR3 coding DNA: TGTGCCAGCAGCTTGCCCCCTAGCGGGGGATACAATGAGCAGTTCTTC. It translates to CASSLPPSGGYNEQFF.

Regarding this clone: The same CDR3 arises from other DNA sequences in this sample as well. CDR3 DNA: TGTGCCAGCAGTTACTCCTCCCTGAACACTGAAGCTTTCTTT. This translates into CASSYSSLNTEAFF. The V gene is TRBV6-5, the J gene TRBJ1-1; D is undetermined. In germline, CDR1 is MNHEY, CDR2 SVGAGI. This CDR3 comprises 14 residues. The germline V and J ends were trimmed by 0 bases and 0 bases, with 5 bases remaining between them.

This chain connects TRBV28 to TRBJ1-1; 7 nucleotides match TRBD1. The CDR3 has 15 residues. V lost 4 bases, J lost 1 base, and 6 bases stayed unmatched. Germline lookup yields CDR1 MDHEN and CDR2 SYDVKM. This chain's CDR3 is CASSSIAGGNTEAFF. DNA of the CDR3: TGTGCCAGCAGTTCGATCGCAGGGGGGAACACTGAAGCTTTCTTT.

The genes are TRBV7-9 and TRBJ2-5; 7 nucleotides match TRBD1. The CDR3 is 16 amino acids. CDR1 and CDR2 (germline): SEHNR, FQNEAQ (reference sequence). Trimming took 5 bases from V and 5 from J; bases not matched to a gene: 14. The CDR3 nucleotides are TGTGCCAGCAGCCCCCGACAGGGACGGAGGATGGAGACCCAGTACTTC. It encodes CASSPRQGRRMETQYF.

The rearrangement links TRBV4-2 to TRBJ2-3; D may be TRBD2 (5 bases). Trimming removed 1 base at V and 3 bases at J, with 8 bases between. There are 14 residues in the CDR3. Germline V lookup: CDR1 LGHNA, CDR2 YNFKEQ. The CDR3 spells CASSQVASTDTQYF. Written as DNA, the CDR3 is TGTGCCAGCAGCCAAGTAGCGTCGACAGATACGCAGTATTTT.

J is TRBJ2-1 and V is TRBV5-4; 8 nucleotides agree with TRBD2. The J segment lost 5 bases and the V segment lost 4 bases, leaving 8 bases of the junction unmatched. Germline CDR1 SGHNT, CDR2 YYREEE (reference sequence). This CDR3 is 15 amino acids long. This CDR3 is CASSRGGAKNNEQFF. As DNA, the CDR3 is TGTGCCAGCAGCCGGGGGGGGGCGAAGAACAATGAGCAGTTCTTC.

This clone was seen only once. J is TRBJ2-5 and V is TRBV27, with D possibly matching TRBD2 (6 bases). The V gene's germline CDR1 is MNHEY and CDR2 SMNVEV (reference sequence). V dropped 6 bases and J dropped 1 base, with 18 bases sitting between them. This CDR3 contains 16 residues. This CDR3 is CASSHLASVTQETQYF. In DNA form, the CDR3 reads TGTGCCAGCAGCCATCTCGCTAGCGTGACCCAAGAGACCCAGTACTTC.

The chain has TRBV14 and TRBJ1-3; D call uncertain. The V end lost 6 bases, the J end lost 0 bases, and 12 bases lay between the germline ends. CDR1 SGHDN and CDR2 FVKESK come from the germline V gene. This CDR3 is 15 amino acids long. This CDR3 reads CASSQYLGSGNTIYF. CDR3 DNA sequence: TGTGCCAGCAGTCAGTATCTGGGCTCTGGAAACACCATATATTTT.

This clone was seen a single time. The V and J genes are TRBV4-1 and TRBJ1-2; 7 bases align to TRBD1. The CDR3 extends over 14 amino acids. From germline, CDR1 is MGHRA and CDR2 YSYEKL. V lost 1 base to trimming and J lost 5 bases; unmatched junction nucleotides: 4. The CDR3 DNA reads as TGCGCCAGCAGCCAAGGGCAGGGGGTTTATGGCTACACCTTC. Its protein is CASSQGQGVYGYTF.

This clone showed up just once. The V gene is TRBV5-4, the J gene TRBJ1-3; TRBD1 might be the D (5 bases). The germline V gene has CDR1 SGHNT and CDR2 YYREEE (reference sequence). The CDR3 extends over 17 amino acids. Trimming cost V 3 bases and J 0 bases, with 16 bases left between them. The DNA for the CDR3 is TGTGCCAGCAGCTCACCCTCCCAGGGTTTCTCTGGAAACACCATATATTTT. Translating gives CASSSPSQGFSGNTIYF.

This clone appeared a single time. J is TRBJ1-2 and V is TRBV2, with D perhaps TRBD1 (5 bases). The CDR3 runs to 14 residues. Germline CDR1 and CDR2: SNHLY and FYNNEI. Trimming removed 4 bases at V and 5 bases at J, with 14 bases between. The CDR3 reads CASSGEGEGYGYTF. The CDR3 region has the DNA TGTGCCAGCAGTGGTGAAGGGGAAGGTTATGGCTACACCTTC.

As concerns this clone: One end of the junction varies from germline; a read error may be responsible. This chain joins TRBV10-3 and TRBJ1-1; 7 bases align to TRBD1. Germline V lookup: CDR1 ENHRY, CDR2 SYGVKD. This CDR3 spans 16 amino acids. CDR3 nucleotides: TGTGCCATAAGTGGGAAAGGACAGGCCGGGCACACTGAAGCTTTCTTT. It encodes CAISGKGQAGHTEAFF.

The chain links TRBV2 to TRBJ2-5; TRBD2 matches 9 bases. CDR1 and CDR2 (germline): SNHLY, FYNNEI. The length of the CDR3 is 15 residues. After removal of 6 bases from V and 2 bases from J, the junction contained 7 bases not matched to a gene. The CDR3 DNA is TGTGCCAGCAGGCGGGGACTAGCCGGGCAAGAGACCCAGTACTTC. As protein: CASRRGLAGQETQYF.

V and J are TRBV5-8 and TRBJ2-3; 10 bases align to TRBD2. The CDR3 consists of 16 residues. CDR1 and CDR2 (germline): SGHTS, YDEGEE. J was trimmed by 1 base and V by 4 bases; bases with no gene match: 6. CDR3 nucleotides: TGTGCCAGCAGCGGAGGGCTAGCGGGGGGCACAGATACGCAGTATTTT. This translates into CASSGGLAGGTDTQYF.

The V call is TRBV18, the J call TRBJ2-1; a possible D gene is TRBD1 (6 bases). The V gene lost 3 bases and the J gene lost 10 bases, with 13 bases spanning the gap. The germline V gene has CDR1 KGHSH and CDR2 LQKENI. The CDR3 has 13 amino acids. The CDR3: CASSPNAGDEQFF. CDR3 bases: TGTGCCAGCTCACCCAACGCAGGGGACGAGCAGTTCTTC. Looking up the rest from reference TRBV18 and TRBJ2-1 gives the full variable domain: NAGVMQNPRHLVRRRGQEARLRCSPMKGHSHVYWYRQLPEEGLKFMVYLQKENIIDESGMPKERFSAEFPKEGPSILRIQQVVRGDSAAYFCASSPNAGDEQFFGPGTRLTVL.

The genes are TRBV2 and TRBJ2-5; 11 nucleotides match TRBD1. The CDR3 covers 15 residues. The J segment lost 2 bases and the V segment lost 6 bases, leaving 5 bases of the junction unmatched. Germline V gene data show CDR1 as SNHLY and CDR2 as FYNNEI. CDR3 in DNA: TGTGCCAGCAGACAGGACAGGGGGCGTCAAGAGACCCAGTACTTC. Translation gives CASRQDRGRQETQYF.

The rearrangement uses TRBV18 and TRBJ2-2; D remains ambiguous. CDR3 length: 15 residues. V was pared by 3 bases and J by 6 bases, with 14 bases between. Germline V gene sequence: CDR1 KGHSH, CDR2 LQKENI. The chain's CDR3 is CASSPGMLSSGELFF. The DNA for the CDR3 is TGTGCCAGCTCACCCGGAATGCTTTCCTCCGGGGAGCTGTTTTTT.